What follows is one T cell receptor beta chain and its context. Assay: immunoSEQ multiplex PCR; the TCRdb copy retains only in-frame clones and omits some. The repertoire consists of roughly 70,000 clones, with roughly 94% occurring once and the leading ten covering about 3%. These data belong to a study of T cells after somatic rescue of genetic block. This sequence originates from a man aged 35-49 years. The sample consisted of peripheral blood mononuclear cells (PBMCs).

CDR3 amino acids: CASSPDRGSYEQYF. DNA of the CDR3: TGTGCCAGCAGCCCCGACAGGGGGTCGTACGAGCAGTACTTC. The V gene is TRBV2, the J gene TRBJ2-7; 9 bases line up with TRBD1. J lost 4 bases, V lost 6 bases, and 7 bases had no gene match. This CDR3 is built from 14 residues. Germline CDR1 is SNHLY and CDR2 is FYNNEI.